The clone carrying this TCR beta chain is a singleton in its sample. Its antigen is not identified. The data derive from a study of graft-versus-host responses after intestinal transplantation. In the study overall: Multivisceral, liver-intestinal, or isolated intestinal grafts went to recipients.

Only in-frame clones appear in the TCRdb table, and some are missing; sequencing was by immunoSEQ multiplex PCR. The sample includes 90,000 to 150,000 clones, 85% to 95% of them seen just once. The V gene lost 0 bases and the J gene lost 2 bases, with 8 bases spanning the gap. Germline CDR1 and CDR2: MGHRA and YSYEKL. The CDR3 covers 14 residues. General study results and limits: Peak circulating GvH clone levels were associated with early post-transplant HvG declines. GvH clones occurred in recipient marrow; some first appeared in ileum or blood.

The TCR comes from a human donor who received an intestinal transplant. The specimen was unstimulated CD8+ T cells sorted from spleen or lymph node cells, collected before intestinal transplant. The chain recombines TRBV4-1 with TRBJ2-7; maybe TRBD1 (6 bases). CDR3 in amino acids: CASSQDAGAYEQYF. CDR3 coding DNA: TGCGCCAGCAGCCAAGATGCAGGGGCCTACGAGCAGTACTTC.